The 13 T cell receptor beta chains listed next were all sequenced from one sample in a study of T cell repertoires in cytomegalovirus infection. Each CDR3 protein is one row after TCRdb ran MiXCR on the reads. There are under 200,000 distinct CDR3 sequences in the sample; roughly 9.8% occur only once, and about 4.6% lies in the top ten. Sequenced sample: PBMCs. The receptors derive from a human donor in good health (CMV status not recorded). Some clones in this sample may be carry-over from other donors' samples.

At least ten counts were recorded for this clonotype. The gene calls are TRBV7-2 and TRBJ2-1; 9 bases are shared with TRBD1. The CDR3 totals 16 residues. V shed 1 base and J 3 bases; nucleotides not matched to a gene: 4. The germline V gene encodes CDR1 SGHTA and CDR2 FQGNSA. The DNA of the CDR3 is TGTGCCAGCAGCTTAGAAGCGGGACAGGGCTACAATGAGCAGTTCTTC. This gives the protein CASSLEAGQGYNEQFF.

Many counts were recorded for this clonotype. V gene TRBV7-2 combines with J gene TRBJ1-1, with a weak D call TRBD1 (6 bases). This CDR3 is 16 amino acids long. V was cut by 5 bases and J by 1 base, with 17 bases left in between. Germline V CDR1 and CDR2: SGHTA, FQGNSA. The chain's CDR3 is CASSIQQGTSNTEAFF. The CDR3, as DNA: TGTGCCAGCAGCATCCAACAGGGCACCTCGAACACTGAAGCTTTCTTT.

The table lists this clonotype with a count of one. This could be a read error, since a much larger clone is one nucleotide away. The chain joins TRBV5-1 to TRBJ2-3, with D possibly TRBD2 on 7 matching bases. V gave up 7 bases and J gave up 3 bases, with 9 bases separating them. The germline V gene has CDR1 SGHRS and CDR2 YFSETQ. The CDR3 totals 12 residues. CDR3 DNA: TGCGCCAGCGCGGGGGCGACAGATACGCAGTATTTT. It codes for CASAGATDTQYF.

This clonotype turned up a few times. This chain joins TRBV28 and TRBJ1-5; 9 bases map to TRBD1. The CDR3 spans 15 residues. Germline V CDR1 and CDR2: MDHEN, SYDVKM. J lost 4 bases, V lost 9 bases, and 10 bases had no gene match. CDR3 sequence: CASHFSGTGNQPQHF. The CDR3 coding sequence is TGTGCCAGTCACTTTTCCGGGACAGGGAATCAGCCCCAGCATTTT.

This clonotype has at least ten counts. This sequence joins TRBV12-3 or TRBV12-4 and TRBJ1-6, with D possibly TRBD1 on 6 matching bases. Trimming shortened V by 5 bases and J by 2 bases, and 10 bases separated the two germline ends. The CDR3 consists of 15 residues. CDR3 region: CASSSRDTYNSPLHF. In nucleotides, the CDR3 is TGTGCCAGCAGTAGCCGGGACACCTATAATTCACCCCTCCACTTT.

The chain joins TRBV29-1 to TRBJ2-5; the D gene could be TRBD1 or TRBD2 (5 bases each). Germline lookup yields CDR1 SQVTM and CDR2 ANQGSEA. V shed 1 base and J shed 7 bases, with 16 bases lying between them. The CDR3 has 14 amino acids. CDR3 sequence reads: CSVEAGSFGGTQYF. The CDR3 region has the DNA TGCAGCGTTGAAGCGGGGTCGTTTGGGGGGACCCAGTACTTC.

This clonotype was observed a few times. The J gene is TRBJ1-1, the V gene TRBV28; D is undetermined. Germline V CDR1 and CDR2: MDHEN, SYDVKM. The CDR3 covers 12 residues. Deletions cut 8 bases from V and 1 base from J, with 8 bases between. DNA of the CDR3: TGTGCCAGCCGGTACCCGAACACTGAAGCTTTCTTT. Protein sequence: CASRYPNTEAFF.

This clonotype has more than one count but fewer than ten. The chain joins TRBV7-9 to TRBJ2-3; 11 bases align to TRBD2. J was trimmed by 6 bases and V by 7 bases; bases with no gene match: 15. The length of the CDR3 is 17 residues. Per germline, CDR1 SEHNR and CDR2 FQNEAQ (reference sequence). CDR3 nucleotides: TGTGCCAGCACACCGCCCCCCGGGACTAGCGGATATGATACGCAGTATTTT. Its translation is CASTPPPGTSGYDTQYF.

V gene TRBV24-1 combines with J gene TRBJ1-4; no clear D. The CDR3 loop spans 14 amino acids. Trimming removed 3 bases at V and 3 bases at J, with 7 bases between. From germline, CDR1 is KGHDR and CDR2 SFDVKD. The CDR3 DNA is TGTGCCACCAGTGATGTCCAGTCTAATGAAAAACTGTTTTTT. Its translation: CATSDVQSNEKLFF.

CDR3 sequence (DNA): TGCAGTGCTGGACGGGGGAACCCCTACAATGAGCAGTTCTTC. This translates into CSAGRGNPYNEQFF. V is TRBV20-1 and J is TRBJ2-1; weak D call: TRBD2 (6 bases). There are 14 residues in the CDR3. Trimming stripped 5 bases from V and 2 bases from J, with 13 bases between. Germline lookup yields CDR1 DFQATT and CDR2 SNEGSKA (reference sequence).

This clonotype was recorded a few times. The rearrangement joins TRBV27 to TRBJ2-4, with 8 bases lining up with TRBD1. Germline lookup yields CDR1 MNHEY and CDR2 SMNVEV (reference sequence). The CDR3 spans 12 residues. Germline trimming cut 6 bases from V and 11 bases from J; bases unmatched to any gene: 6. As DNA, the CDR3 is TGTGCCAGCAGCCAGACAGGGGCCCTTCAGTACTTC. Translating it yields CASSQTGALQYF.

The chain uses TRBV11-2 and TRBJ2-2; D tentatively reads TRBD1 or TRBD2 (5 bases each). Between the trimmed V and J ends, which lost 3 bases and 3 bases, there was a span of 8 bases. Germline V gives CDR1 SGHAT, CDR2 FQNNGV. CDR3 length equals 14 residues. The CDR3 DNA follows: TGTGCCAGCAGCTTGGGACCTTACACCGGGGAGCTGTTTTTT. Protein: CASSLGPYTGELFF.

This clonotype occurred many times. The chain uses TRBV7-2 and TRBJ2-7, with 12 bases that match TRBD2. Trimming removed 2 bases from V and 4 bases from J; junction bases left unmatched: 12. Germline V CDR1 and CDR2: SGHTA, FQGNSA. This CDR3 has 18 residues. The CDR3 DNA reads TGTGCCAGCAGCTTAATCTCTAGCGGGAGGGCCGCGGGTTACGAGCAGTACTTC. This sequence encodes CASSLISSGRAAGYEQYF.